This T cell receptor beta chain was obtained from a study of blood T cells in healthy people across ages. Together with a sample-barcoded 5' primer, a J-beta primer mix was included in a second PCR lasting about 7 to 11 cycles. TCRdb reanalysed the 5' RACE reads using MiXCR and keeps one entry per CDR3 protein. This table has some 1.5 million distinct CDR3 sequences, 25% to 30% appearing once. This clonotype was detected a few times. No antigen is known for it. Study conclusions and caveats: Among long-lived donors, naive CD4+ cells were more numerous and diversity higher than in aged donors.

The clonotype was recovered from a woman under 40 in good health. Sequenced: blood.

The CDR3 protein is CASSLRGALSYNEQFF. Here the CDR3 DNA reads TGCGCCAGCAGCTTGCGTGGGGCCCTCTCCTACAATGAGCAGTTCTTC. V usage is TRBV5-1 and J usage is TRBJ2-1; maybe TRBD1 (5 bases). Germline CDR1 is SGHRS and CDR2 is YFSETQ. This CDR3 has 16 residues. With 1 base removed from V and 0 bases from J, the gap between germline ends came to 11 bases.